A selection of T cell receptor beta chains follows, all from one sample in a study of cytomegalovirus exposure and HLA in healthy donors. Assay used: immunoSEQ multiplex PCR; TCRdb lists only in-frame clones, some missing. The sample lists tens of thousands of clones, over 60% occurring once. Sample: PBMCs. The receptors originated from a man aged 25-45 years in good health and CMV-seropositive. CDR3s include the opening cysteine and the closing phenylalanine or tryptophan. The order of the fields is J gene, V gene, clone size, CDR3 length, CDR3 protein. Not all rows give a size; the values are once, few, many and, for expanded clones, a class.

TRBJ1-2 TRBV2 NA 14 CASSEGYGGYGYTF
TRBJ2-7 TRBV30 NA 15 CAWSEGLANSYEQYF
TRBJ1-5 TRBV9 NA 14 CASSPDSLNQPQHF
TRBJ1-5 TRBV5-6 NA 16 CASSLGLLGGNQPQHF
TRBJ2-7 TRBV2 NA 14 CASRTGTGKYEQYF
TRBJ1-3 TRBV7-9 NA 15 CASSLAGGQRNTIYF
TRBJ2-7 TRBV27 NA 15 CASSRQTGRKYEQYF
TRBJ2-7 TRBV9 NA 14 CASSARQGTYEQYF
TRBJ1-5 TRBV10-3 NA 17 CAISLTLITDSNQPQHF
TRBJ1-2 TRBV5-4 few 17 CASSLNPPGQGNYGYTF
TRBJ2-5 TRBV11-2 NA 13 CASSLVQGETQYF
TRBJ2-7 TRBV29-1 NA 10 CSVRHNEQYF
TRBJ2-2 TRBV19 NA 13 CASSNRPTGELFF
TRBJ2-5 TRBV7-7 NA 18 CASSLMTSGGLYQETQYF
TRBJ2-7 TRBV29-1 NA 16 CSAGRVRASFDWEQYF
TRBJ1-2 TRBV7-2 once 15 CASSTPGQAGYGYTF
TRBJ2-1 TRBV6-5 NA 14 CASSRLPPHNEQFF
TRBJ1-2 TRBV28 NA 11 CASSSNYGYTF
TRBJ2-7 TRBV28 NA 14 CASSSGLASYEQYF
TRBJ2-2 TRBV2 few 15 CASSEEGLSVRELFF
TRBJ2-3 TRBV19 NA 14 CASSSGVITDTQYF
TRBJ1-6 TRBV2 few 14 CASNGQSTNSPLHF
TRBJ1-1 TRBV18 NA 13 CASSPQGNGEAFF
TRBJ1-6 TRBV5-1 NA 13 CASSWEAGIPLHF
TRBJ2-5 TRBV27 NA 14 CASSLWANLETQYF
TRBJ2-5 TRBV2 once 14 CASTPRDFQETQYF
TRBJ1-4 TRBV10-3 NA 17 CAISETFSRQNNEKLFF
TRBJ2-7 TRBV5-8 NA 12 CASSWSSYEQYF
TRBJ2-3 TRBV5-6 NA 18 CASSPFTLTSGDADTQYF
TRBJ1-5 TRBV28 NA 14 CATLWGPSNQPQHF
TRBJ1-1 TRBV6-5 few 14 CASSELPPEAEAFF
TRBJ1-5 TRBV7-8 NA 14 CASSLRSDWDPQHF
TRBJ2-5 TRBV19 NA 15 CASSINAGARKTQYF
TRBJ1-5 TRBV2 few 14 CASRIDRGGQPQHF
TRBJ2-1 TRBV5-1 few 17 CASSLGVRLAAYNEQFF
TRBJ1-1 TRBV19 NA 14 CASSPRLPSSSAFF
TRBJ2-2 TRBV7-8 NA 14 CASSGGGETGELFF
TRBJ2-7 TRBV5-1 few 11 CASRREYEQYF
TRBJ2-3 TRBV28 NA 15 CASSQRGAGGYTQYF
TRBJ2-4 TRBV5-6 NA 16 CASSRGPAVVKNIQYF
TRBJ2-5 TRBV27 NA 15 CASSPLGSRRETQYF
TRBJ2-1 TRBV4-3 NA 16 CASSQDLPSSYNEQFF
TRBJ1-2 TRBV5-4 NA 14 CASRLAEGRGGYTF